This record looks at one T cell receptor (beta chain) sequence and its context. Germline lookup yields CDR1 MGHRA and CDR2 YSYEKL. V lost 5 bases, J lost 4 bases, and 6 bases stayed unmatched. This CDR3 region has 16 residues. The entry originates in a study of T cell changes during pregnancy in multiple sclerosis. Sequencing was performed with immunoSEQ multiplex PCR; in TCRdb, only in-frame clones are kept and a portion is missing. The top ten hold 1.5% to 2% of the sample, which has approximately 72,000 clones, approximately 90% seen once. Here the sequenced sample was peripheral blood, taken in the first trimester of pregnancy. This TCR was recovered from a female donor in good health, enrolled as a control in a pregnancy study. V usage is TRBV4-1 and J usage is TRBJ2-1, with 12 bases identical to TRBD2. The CDR3 coding sequence is TGCGCCAGCAGCTTCCGGACTAGCGGGACTTACAATGAGCAGTTCTTC. Its translation: CASSFRTSGTYNEQFF.